This is a list of T cell receptor beta chains from one sample in a study of identical twins. TCRdb recomputed calls from the 5' RACE reads with MiXCR, one row per CDR3 protein. The sample holds roughly 490,000 distinct CDR3 sequences, about 13% seen once. This sample was also put to use in a study of yellow fever vaccine responses in identical twins.

The sequencing sample was made of CD4+ T cells sorted from blood. The receptors were gathered from a woman younger than 30 in good health. Each CDR3 is given with its conserved first and last residue. Fields, in order: CDR3 protein, CDR3 length, V gene, clone size, J gene. The listing skips clone size in some rows; elsewhere it reads once, few, many or a size class.

CDR3aa: CATSREGGQRKSTDTQYF; len: 18; v_gene: TRBV15; abundance: many; j_gene: TRBJ2-3
CDR3aa: CASREGLAGGHNEQFF; len: 16; v_gene: TRBV19; abundance: -; j_gene: TRBJ2-1
CDR3aa: CCARRQGSSYNEQFF; len: 15; v_gene: TRBV20-1; abundance: -; j_gene: TRBJ2-1
CDR3aa: CASSFHKTFKQFF; len: 13; v_gene: TRBV28; abundance: -; j_gene: TRBJ2-1
CDR3aa: CASSFLGRGEQYF; len: 13; v_gene: TRBV12-3/TRBV12-4; abundance: few; j_gene: TRBJ2-7
CDR3aa: CASSTQGKNTEAFF; len: 14; v_gene: TRBV2; abundance: many; j_gene: TRBJ1-1
CDR3aa: CASSQPTSGGISEQFF; len: 16; v_gene: TRBV4-1; abundance: few; j_gene: TRBJ2-1
CDR3aa: CSAVASNEQFF; len: 11; v_gene: TRBV20-1; abundance: -; j_gene: TRBJ2-1
CDR3aa: CASTGQGWETQYF; len: 13; v_gene: TRBV12-3/TRBV12-4; abundance: few; j_gene: TRBJ2-5
CDR3aa: CAWSVSRTSYEQYF; len: 14; v_gene: TRBV30; abundance: -; j_gene: TRBJ2-7
CDR3aa: CASGGRRERETQYF; len: 14; v_gene: TRBV6-1; abundance: few; j_gene: TRBJ2-5
CDR3aa: CASSPTTSAPYGYTF; len: 15; v_gene: TRBV18; abundance: -; j_gene: TRBJ1-2
CDR3aa: CASSPRVPDTQYF; len: 13; v_gene: TRBV7-3; abundance: -; j_gene: TRBJ2-3
CDR3aa: CASSLGSGIRPLHF; len: 14; v_gene: TRBV12-3/TRBV12-4; abundance: few; j_gene: TRBJ1-6
CDR3aa: CASSGTTGPSTDTQYF; len: 16; v_gene: TRBV18; abundance: -; j_gene: TRBJ2-3
CDR3aa: CASSLTAGEKLFF; len: 13; v_gene: TRBV5-6; abundance: few; j_gene: TRBJ1-4
CDR3aa: CSARRTVPYEQYF; len: 13; v_gene: TRBV20-1; abundance: -; j_gene: TRBJ2-7
CDR3aa: CSASGTGELFF; len: 11; v_gene: TRBV20-1; abundance: -; j_gene: TRBJ2-2
CDR3aa: CASSLYVDSRWGTEAFF; len: 17; v_gene: TRBV28; abundance: few; j_gene: TRBJ1-1
CDR3aa: CASSIDNKGDQPQHF; len: 15; v_gene: TRBV12-3/TRBV12-4; abundance: -; j_gene: TRBJ1-5
CDR3aa: CSARDGTSGIYEQYF; len: 15; v_gene: TRBV20-1; abundance: -; j_gene: TRBJ2-7
CDR3aa: CASSSVPLAGAATGELFF; len: 18; v_gene: TRBV5-1; abundance: few; j_gene: TRBJ2-2
CDR3aa: CASSAPSGAGANVLTF; len: 16; v_gene: TRBV7-2; abundance: -; j_gene: TRBJ2-6
CDR3aa: CSVQLGQFTEAFF; len: 13; v_gene: TRBV29-1; abundance: many; j_gene: TRBJ1-1
CDR3aa: CSVVGLAGGPDTQYF; len: 15; v_gene: TRBV29-1; abundance: -; j_gene: TRBJ2-3
CDR3aa: CASSLTASLSTDTQYF; len: 16; v_gene: TRBV18; abundance: -; j_gene: TRBJ2-3
CDR3aa: CASRYRGAHENIQYF; len: 15; v_gene: TRBV2; abundance: few; j_gene: TRBJ2-4
CDR3aa: CASSVTGTDTQYF; len: 13; v_gene: TRBV10-2; abundance: few; j_gene: TRBJ2-3
CDR3aa: CATGTGLEAFF; len: 11; v_gene: TRBV10-3; abundance: few; j_gene: TRBJ1-1